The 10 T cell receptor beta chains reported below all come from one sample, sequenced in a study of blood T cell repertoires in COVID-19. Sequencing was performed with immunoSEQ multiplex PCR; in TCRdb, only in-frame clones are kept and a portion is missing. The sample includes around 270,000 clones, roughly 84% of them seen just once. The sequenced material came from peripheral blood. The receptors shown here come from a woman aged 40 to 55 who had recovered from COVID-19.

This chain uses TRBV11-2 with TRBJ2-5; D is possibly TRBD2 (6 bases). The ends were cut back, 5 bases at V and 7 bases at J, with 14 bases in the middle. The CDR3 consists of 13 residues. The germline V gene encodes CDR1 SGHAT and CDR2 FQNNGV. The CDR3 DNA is TGTGCCAGCAGCCCCCCTAGCGATCCGACCCAGTACTTC. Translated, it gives CASSPPSDPTQYF.

The CDR3 DNA sequence: TGCGCCAGCAGCCAGAGGAGATCCTACAATGAGCAGTTCTTC. It encodes CASSQRRSYNEQFF. The V gene is TRBV5-1, the J gene TRBJ2-1, with unresolved D. Germline loops: CDR1 SGHRS, CDR2 YFSETQ. V lost 4 bases and J lost 1, with 9 bases in between. The CDR3 runs to 14 residues.

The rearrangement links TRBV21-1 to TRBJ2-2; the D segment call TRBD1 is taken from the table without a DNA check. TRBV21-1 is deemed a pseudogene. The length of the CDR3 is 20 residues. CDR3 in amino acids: CASSKSRRTGSLVNTGELFF. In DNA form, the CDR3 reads TGTGCCAGCAGCAAGAGTAGGAGAACAGGTTCCCTGGTTAACACCGGGGAGCTGTTTTTT.

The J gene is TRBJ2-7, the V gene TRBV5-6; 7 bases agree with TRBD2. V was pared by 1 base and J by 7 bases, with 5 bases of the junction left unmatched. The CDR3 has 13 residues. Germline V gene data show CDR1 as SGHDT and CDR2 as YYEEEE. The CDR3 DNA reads TGTGCCAGCAGCTTGTGGCTAGCGGTTGAGCAGTACTTC. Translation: CASSLWLAVEQYF.

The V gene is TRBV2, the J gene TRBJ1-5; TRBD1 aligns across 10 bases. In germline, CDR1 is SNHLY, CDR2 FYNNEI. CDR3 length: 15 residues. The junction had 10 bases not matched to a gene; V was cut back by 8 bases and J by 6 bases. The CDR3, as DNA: TGTGCCAGCTCGCAGACCGGGACAGGGGTTCAGCCCCAGCATTTT. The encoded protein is CASSQTGTGVQPQHF.

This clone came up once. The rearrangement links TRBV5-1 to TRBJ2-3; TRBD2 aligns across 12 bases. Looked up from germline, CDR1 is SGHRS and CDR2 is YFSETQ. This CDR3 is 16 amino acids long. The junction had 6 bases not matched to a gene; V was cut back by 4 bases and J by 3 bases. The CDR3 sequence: CASSPPSGGATDTQYF. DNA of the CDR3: TGCGCCAGCAGCCCACCTAGCGGGGGGGCAACAGATACGCAGTATTTT.

The CDR3 sequence: CASSSRDSYEQYF. Written as DNA, the CDR3 is TGTGCCAGCAGCTCCAGGGACTCCTACGAGCAGTACTTC. This chain links TRBV13 with TRBJ2-7, with D perhaps matching TRBD1 (5 bases). Germline values: CDR1 PRHDT, CDR2 FYEKMQ (reference sequence). The CDR3 spans 13 residues. Trimming removed 4 bases from V and 0 bases from J, with 7 bases in between.

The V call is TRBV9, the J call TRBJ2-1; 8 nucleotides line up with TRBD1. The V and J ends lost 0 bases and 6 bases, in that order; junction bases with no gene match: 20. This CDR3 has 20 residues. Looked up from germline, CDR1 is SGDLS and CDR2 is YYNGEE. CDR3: CASSVGSGRGLFMRPNEQFF. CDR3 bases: TGTGCCAGCAGCGTAGGGTCGGGCAGGGGGCTTTTCATGAGGCCCAATGAGCAGTTCTTC.

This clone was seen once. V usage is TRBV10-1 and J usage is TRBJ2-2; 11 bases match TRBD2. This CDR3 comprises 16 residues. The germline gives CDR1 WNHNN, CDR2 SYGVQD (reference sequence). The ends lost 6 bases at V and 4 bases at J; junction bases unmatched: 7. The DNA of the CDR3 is TGCGCCAGCAGCCACCGACTAGCGGGGCGCACCGGGGAGCTGTTTTTT. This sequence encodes CASSHRLAGRTGELFF.

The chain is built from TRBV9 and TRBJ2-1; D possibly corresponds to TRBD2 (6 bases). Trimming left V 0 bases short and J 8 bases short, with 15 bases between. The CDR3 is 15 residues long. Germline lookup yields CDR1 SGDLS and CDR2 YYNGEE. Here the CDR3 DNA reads TGTGCCAGCAGCGTAGAGTTGGCGGGGTACGATGAGCAGTTCTTC. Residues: CASSVELAGYDEQFF.